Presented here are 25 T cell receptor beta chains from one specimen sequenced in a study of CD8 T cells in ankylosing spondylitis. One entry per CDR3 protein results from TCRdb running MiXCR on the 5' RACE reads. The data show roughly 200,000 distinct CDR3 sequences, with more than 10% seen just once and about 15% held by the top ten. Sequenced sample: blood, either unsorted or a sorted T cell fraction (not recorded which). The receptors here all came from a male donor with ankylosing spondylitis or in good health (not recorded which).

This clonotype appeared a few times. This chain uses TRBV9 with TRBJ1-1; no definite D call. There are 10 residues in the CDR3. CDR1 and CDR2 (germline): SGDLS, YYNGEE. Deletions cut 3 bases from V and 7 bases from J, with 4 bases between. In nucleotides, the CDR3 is TGTGCCAGCAGCGGCAATGAAGCTTTCTTT. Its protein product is CASSGNEAFF.

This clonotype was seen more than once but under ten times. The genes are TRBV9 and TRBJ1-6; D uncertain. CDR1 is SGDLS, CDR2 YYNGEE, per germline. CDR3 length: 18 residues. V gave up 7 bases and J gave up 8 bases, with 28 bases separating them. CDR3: CASLFSPISRVGDSPLHF. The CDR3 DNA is TGTGCCAGCCTCTTTTCACCTATTTCGAGGGTCGGTGATTCACCCCTCCACTTT.

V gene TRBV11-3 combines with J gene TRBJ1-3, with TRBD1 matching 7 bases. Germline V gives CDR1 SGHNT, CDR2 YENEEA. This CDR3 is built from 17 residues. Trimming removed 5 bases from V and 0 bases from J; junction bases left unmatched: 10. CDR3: CASSTNRGLSSGNTIYF. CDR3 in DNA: TGTGCCAGCAGCACTAACAGGGGTCTCAGCTCTGGAAACACCATATATTTT. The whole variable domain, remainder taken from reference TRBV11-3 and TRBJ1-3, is EAGVVQSPRYKIIEKKQPVAFWCNPISGHNTLYWYLQNLGQGPELLIRYENEEAVDDSQLPKDRFSAERLKGVDSTLKIQPAELGDSAVYLCASSTNRGLSSGNTIYFGEGSWLTVV.

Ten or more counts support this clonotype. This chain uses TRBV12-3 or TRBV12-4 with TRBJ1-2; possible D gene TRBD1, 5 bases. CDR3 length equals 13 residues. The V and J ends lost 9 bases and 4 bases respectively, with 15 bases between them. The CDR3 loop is CASMGGSSYGYTF. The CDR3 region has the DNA TGTGCCAGTATGGGGGGATCTAGCTATGGCTACACCTTC.

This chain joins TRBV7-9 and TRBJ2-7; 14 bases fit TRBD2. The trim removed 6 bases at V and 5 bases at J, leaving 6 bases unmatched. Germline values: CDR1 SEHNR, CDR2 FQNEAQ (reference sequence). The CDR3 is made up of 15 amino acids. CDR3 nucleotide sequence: TGTGCCAGCAGTGGGGGACTAGCGGGAGTCGACGAGCAGTACTTC. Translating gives CASSGGLAGVDEQYF. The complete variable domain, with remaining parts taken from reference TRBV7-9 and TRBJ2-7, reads DTGVSQNPRHKITKRGQNVTFRCDPISEHNRLYWYRQTLGQGPEFLTYFQNEAQLEKSRLLSDRFSAERPKGSFSTLEIQRTEQGDSAMYLCASSGGLAGVDEQYFGPGTRLTVT.

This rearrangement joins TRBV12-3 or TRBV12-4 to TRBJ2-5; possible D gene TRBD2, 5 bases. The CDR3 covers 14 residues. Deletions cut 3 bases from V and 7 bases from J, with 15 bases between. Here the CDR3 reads CASSFNVLAGTQYF. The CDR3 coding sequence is TGTGCCAGCAGTTTTAATGTCCTAGCCGGGACCCAGTACTTC.

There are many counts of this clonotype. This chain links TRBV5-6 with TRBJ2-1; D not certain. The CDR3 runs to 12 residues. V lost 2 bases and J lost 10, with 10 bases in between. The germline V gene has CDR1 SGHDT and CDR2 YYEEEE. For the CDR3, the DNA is TGTGCCAGCAGCTTAAGGCGGCCAGAGCAGTTCTTC. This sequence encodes CASSLRRPEQFF.

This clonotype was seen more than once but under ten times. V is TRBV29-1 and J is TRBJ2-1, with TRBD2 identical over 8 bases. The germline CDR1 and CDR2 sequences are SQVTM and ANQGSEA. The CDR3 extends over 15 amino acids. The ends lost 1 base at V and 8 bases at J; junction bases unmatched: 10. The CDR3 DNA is TGCAGCGTTGAAGGTGTCGACCCCGGGGGGGATGAGCAGTTCTTC. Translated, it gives CSVEGVDPGGDEQFF.

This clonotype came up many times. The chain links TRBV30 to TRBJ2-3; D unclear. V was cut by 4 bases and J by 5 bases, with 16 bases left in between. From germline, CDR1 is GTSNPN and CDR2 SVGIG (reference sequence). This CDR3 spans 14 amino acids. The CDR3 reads CAWIRRDGEDTQYF. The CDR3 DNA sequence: TGTGCCTGGATTAGAAGGGATGGTGAAGATACGCAGTATTTT.

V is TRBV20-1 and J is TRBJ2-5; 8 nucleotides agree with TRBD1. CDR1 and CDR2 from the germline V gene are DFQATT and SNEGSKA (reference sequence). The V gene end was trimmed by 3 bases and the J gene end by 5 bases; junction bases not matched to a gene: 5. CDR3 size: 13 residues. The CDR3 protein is CSARGQEGETQYF. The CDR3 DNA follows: TGCAGTGCTAGGGGACAGGAGGGGGAGACCCAGTACTTC.

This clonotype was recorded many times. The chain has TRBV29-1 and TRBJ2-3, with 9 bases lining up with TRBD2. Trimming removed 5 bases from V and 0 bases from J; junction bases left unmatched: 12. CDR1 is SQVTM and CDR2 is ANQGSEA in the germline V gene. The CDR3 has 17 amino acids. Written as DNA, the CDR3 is TGCAGCGTTTGGAGGCTGGCTAGCGGGGATAGCACAGATACGCAGTATTTT. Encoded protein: CSVWRLASGDSTDTQYF.

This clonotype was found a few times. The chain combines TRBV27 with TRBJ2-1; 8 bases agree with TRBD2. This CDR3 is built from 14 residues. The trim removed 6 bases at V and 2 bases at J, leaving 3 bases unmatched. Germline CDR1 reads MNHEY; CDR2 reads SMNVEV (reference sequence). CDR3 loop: CASRSGGPYNEQFF. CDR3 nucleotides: TGTGCCAGCAGAAGCGGGGGTCCCTACAATGAGCAGTTCTTC.

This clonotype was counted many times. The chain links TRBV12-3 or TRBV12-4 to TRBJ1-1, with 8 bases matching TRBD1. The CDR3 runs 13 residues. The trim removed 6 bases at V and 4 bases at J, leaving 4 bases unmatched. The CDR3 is CASSAGGGTEAFF. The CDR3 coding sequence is TGTGCCAGCAGCGCAGGGGGCGGCACTGAAGCTTTCTTT.

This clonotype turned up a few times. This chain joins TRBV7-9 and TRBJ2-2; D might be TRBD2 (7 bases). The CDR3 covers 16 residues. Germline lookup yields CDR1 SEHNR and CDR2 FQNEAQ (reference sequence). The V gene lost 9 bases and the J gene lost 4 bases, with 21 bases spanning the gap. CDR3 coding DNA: TGTGCCAGTCCAGGGAGGGGGAGTCCGACCACCGGGGAGCTGTTTTTT. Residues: CASPGRGSPTTGELFF.

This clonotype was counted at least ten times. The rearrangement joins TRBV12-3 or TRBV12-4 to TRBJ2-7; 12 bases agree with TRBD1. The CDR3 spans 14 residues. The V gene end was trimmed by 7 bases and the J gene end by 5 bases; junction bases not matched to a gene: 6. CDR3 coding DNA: TGTGCCAGCACTCCGGGACAGGGGGCAGACGAGCAGTACTTC. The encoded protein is CASTPGQGADEQYF.

The CDR3 coding sequence is TGTGCCAGCAGCTGGGGACAGGGGGGACGTCCCTACGAGCAGTACTTC. Its protein product is CASSWGQGGRPYEQYF. The chain couples TRBV5-6 to TRBJ2-7, with 11 bases identical to TRBD1. V lost 3 bases, J lost 2 bases, and 7 bases stayed unmatched. The germline gives CDR1 SGHDT, CDR2 YYEEEE. This CDR3 region has 16 residues.

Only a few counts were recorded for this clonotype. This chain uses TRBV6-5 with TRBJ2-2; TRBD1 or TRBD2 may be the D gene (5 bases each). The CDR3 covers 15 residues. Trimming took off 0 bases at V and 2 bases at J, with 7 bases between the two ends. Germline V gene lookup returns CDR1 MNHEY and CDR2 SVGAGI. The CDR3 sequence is CASSYSGANTGELFF. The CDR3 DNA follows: TGTGCCAGCAGTTACTCCGGGGCTAACACCGGGGAGCTGTTTTTT.

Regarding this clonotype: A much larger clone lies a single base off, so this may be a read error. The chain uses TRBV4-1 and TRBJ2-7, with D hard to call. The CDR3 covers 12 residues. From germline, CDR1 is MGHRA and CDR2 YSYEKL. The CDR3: CACSQDRVSLYF. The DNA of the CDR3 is TGCGCCTGCAGCCAAGATCGGGTCAGTCTGTACTTC.

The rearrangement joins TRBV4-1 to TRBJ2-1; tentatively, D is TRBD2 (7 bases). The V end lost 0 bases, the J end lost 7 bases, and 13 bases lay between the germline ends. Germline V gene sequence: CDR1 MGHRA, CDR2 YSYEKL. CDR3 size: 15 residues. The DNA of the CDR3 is TGCGCCAGCAGCCAAGATAGGGGGGGCATGAATGAGCAGTTCTTC. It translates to CASSQDRGGMNEQFF.

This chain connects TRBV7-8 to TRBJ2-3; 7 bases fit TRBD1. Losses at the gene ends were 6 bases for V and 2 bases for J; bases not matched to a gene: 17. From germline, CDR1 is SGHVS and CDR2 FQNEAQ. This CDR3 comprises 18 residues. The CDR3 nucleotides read TGTGCCAGCAGTTTAAAATCACTCCCGGGACAGCCCACAGATACGCAGTATTTT. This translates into CASSLKSLPGQPTDTQYF.

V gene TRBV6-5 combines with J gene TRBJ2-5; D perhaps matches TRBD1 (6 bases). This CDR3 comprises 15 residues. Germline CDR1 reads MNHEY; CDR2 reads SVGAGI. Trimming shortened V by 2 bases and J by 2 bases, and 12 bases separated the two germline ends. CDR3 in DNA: TGTGCCAGCAGTTACGACTTTGGACAGCAAGAGACCCAGTACTTC. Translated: CASSYDFGQQETQYF.

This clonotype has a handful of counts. The CDR3 protein is CASSQDIFKETQYF. Here the CDR3 DNA reads TGCGCCAGCAGCCAAGATATCTTTAAAGAGACCCAGTACTTC. The genes are TRBV4-1 and TRBJ2-5; D call uncertain. Germline-derived CDR1 and CDR2 are MGHRA and YSYEKL. The CDR3 is made up of 14 amino acids. The ends were cut back, 0 bases at V and 3 bases at J, with 8 bases in the middle.

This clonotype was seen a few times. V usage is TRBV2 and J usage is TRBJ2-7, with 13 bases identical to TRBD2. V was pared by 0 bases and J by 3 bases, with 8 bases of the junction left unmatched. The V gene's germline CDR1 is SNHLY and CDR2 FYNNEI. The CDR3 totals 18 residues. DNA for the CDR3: TGTGCCAGCAGTGAAGCTTTGCCCAGACTAGCGGGGGGCTACGAGCAGTACTTC. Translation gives CASSEALPRLAGGYEQYF.

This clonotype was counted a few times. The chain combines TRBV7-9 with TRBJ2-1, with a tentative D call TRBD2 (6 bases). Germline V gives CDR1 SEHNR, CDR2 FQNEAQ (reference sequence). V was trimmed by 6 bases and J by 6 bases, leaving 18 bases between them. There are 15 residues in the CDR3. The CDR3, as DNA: TGTGCCAGCAGGGGGCTAGCGTCTGGGTCCAATGAGCAGTTCTTC. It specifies CASRGLASGSNEQFF. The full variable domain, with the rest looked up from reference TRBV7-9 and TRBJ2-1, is DTGVSQNPRHKITKRGQNVTFRCDPISEHNRLYWYRQTLGQGPEFLTYFQNEAQLEKSRLLSDRFSAERPKGSFSTLEIQRTEQGDSAMYLCASRGLASGSNEQFFGPGTRLTVL.

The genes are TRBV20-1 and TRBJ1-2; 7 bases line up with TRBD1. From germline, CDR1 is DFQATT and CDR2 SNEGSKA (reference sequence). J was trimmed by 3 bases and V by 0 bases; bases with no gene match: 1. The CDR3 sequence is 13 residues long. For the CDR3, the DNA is TGCAGTGCTAGAGATACAGGGGACTATGGCTACACCTTC. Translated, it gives CSARDTGDYGYTF.